The next 22 T cell receptor beta chains were all read from a single sample in a study of T cell repertoires in cytomegalovirus infection. Their recognized antigens are unknown. TCRdb reanalysed the reads using MiXCR and keeps one entry per CDR3 protein. This table holds roughly 60,000 distinct CDR3 sequences, around 33% found once. Sequencing used PBMCs, sequenced either directly or after in vitro stimulation (not recorded which). The receptors stem from a human donor in good health (CMV status not recorded). Some clones in this sample may be carry-over from other donors' samples.

This clonotype appeared a few times. The gene calls are TRBV15 and TRBJ2-3, with D possibly matching TRBD1 (5 bases). V was pared by 1 base and J by 4 bases, with 18 bases between. This CDR3 is built from 17 residues. Germline CDR1 reads LNHNV; CDR2 reads YYDKDF (reference sequence). DNA of the CDR3: TGTGCCACCAGCAGAGGAGGAGCCCCCAGGGCCTCAGATACGCAGTATTTT. Protein: CATSRGGAPRASDTQYF.

This clonotype was seen ten or more times. The V gene is TRBV12-3 or TRBV12-4, the J gene TRBJ2-1, with TRBD1 identical over 8 bases. The V gene end was trimmed by 3 bases and the J gene end by 13 bases; junction bases not matched to a gene: 8. This CDR3 comprises 13 residues. The CDR3 coding sequence is TGTGCCAGCAGTTTGGGACAGGCGAGGGATCAGTTCTTC. The encoded protein is CASSLGQARDQFF.

Only a few counts were recorded for this clonotype. The chain carries TRBV7-9 and TRBJ2-1, with 15 bases lining up with TRBD2. V was pared by 2 bases and J by 5 bases, with 10 bases of the junction left unmatched. This CDR3 has 19 amino acids. CDR1 is SEHNR, CDR2 FQNEAQ, per germline (reference sequence). This chain's CDR3 is CASSLSVWTSGGADNEQFF. The CDR3 bases are TGTGCCAGCAGCTTATCTGTGTGGACTAGCGGGGGGGCCGACAATGAGCAGTTCTTC.

This chain joins TRBV19 and TRBJ2-3, with D perhaps TRBD2 (5 bases). The CDR3 contains 14 residues. Germline CDR1 and CDR2: LNHDA and SQIVND (reference sequence). Trimming stripped 7 bases from V and 0 bases from J, with 11 bases between. CDR3 sequence reads: CASIVCGSTDTQYF. DNA of the CDR3: TGTGCCAGTATCGTTTGCGGGAGCACAGATACGCAGTATTTT.

This clonotype was counted only a few times. The chain employs TRBV7-8 and TRBJ2-2; maybe TRBD2 (7 bases). Germline CDR1 is SGHVS and CDR2 is FQNEAQ. Trimming shortened V by 3 bases and J by 4 bases, and 12 bases separated the two germline ends. This CDR3 is 15 amino acids long. The CDR3 reads CASSLLGGATGELFF. As DNA, the CDR3 is TGTGCCAGCAGCTTGCTGGGGGGGGCCACCGGGGAGCTGTTTTTT.

The rearrangement links TRBV12-5 to TRBJ1-5; no clear D gene. CDR1 and CDR2 from the germline V gene are LGHNT and FRNRAP. Trimming pared 0 bases from V and 0 bases from J, leaving 15 bases between. This CDR3 has 18 amino acids. CDR3 protein: CASGLVLTREYSNQPQHF. The CDR3 DNA is TGTGCTAGTGGTTTGGTACTAACACGAGAATATAGCAATCAGCCCCAGCATTTT.

This chain links TRBV5-4 with TRBJ1-1; no firm D call. V was clipped by 0 bases and J by 8 bases, with 11 bases between them. CDR3 length equals 13 residues. CDR1 and CDR2 from the germline V gene are SGHNT and YYREEE (reference sequence). The CDR3 region is CASSLDVHGEAFF. The DNA for the CDR3 is TGTGCCAGCAGCTTGGACGTACACGGGGAAGCTTTCTTT. The full variable domain, with the rest looked up from reference TRBV5-4 and TRBJ1-1, is ETGVTQSPTHLIKTRGQQVTLRCSSQSGHNTVSWYQQALGQGPQFIFQYYREEENGRGNFPPRFSGLQFPNYSSELNVNALELDDSALYLCASSLDVHGEAFFGQGTRLTVV.

The chain is built from TRBV28 and TRBJ2-5, with 9 positions matching TRBD1. This CDR3 has 14 amino acids. The germline gives CDR1 MDHEN, CDR2 SYDVKM. Unmatched junction bases numbered 6, after V lost 7 bases and J lost 3 bases. The CDR3, as DNA: TGTGCCAGCACCATAACAGGGGGCGAAGAGACCCAGTACTTC. As protein: CASTITGGEETQYF. Complete variable domain (other parts from reference TRBV28 and TRBJ2-5): DVKVTQSSRYLVKRTGEKVFLECVQDMDHENMFWYRQDPGLGLRLIYFSYDVKMKEKGDIPEGYSVSREKKERFSLILESASTNQTSMYLCASTITGGEETQYFGPGTRLLVL.

This clonotype occurred a few times. The chain couples TRBV2 to TRBJ2-3; unclear D gene. Germline CDR1 is SNHLY and CDR2 is FYNNEI. This CDR3 has 11 residues. The V end was cut by 3 bases, the J end by 8 bases, with 6 bases between. CDR3 amino acids: CASSESGTQYF. In nucleotides, the CDR3 is TGTGCCAGCAGTGAGTCGGGTACGCAGTATTTT.

The chain combines TRBV7-3 with TRBJ2-4, with 8 bases lining up with TRBD1. Germline V gene sequence: CDR1 SGHTA, CDR2 FQGTGA. The CDR3 totals 19 residues. The V gene end was trimmed by 5 bases and the J gene end by 2 bases; junction bases not matched to a gene: 17. The CDR3: CASSKRTWTGPPSKNIQYF. The CDR3 region has the DNA TGTGCCAGCAGCAAAAGGACCTGGACAGGGCCCCCTTCCAAAAACATTCAGTACTTC.

The rearrangement uses TRBV7-6 and TRBJ1-6; D ambiguous. Germline CDR1 is SGHVS and CDR2 is FNYEAQ. V lost 0 bases and J 0 bases, leaving 6 bases between the germline ends. This CDR3 is built from 16 residues. Here the CDR3 reads CASSLASSSYNSPLHF. CDR3 DNA: TGTGCCAGCAGCTTAGCCTCGAGCTCCTATAATTCACCCCTCCACTTT.

The gene calls are TRBV6-8 and TRBJ1-2; maybe TRBD1 (5 bases). V dropped 1 base and J dropped 4 bases, with 13 bases sitting between them. The CDR3 is made up of 15 amino acids. CDR1 and CDR2 from the germline V gene are MNHGY and SAAAGT. In DNA, the CDR3 is TGTGCCAGCAGTTACTTCACCGGGGGTGGCTATGGCTACACCTTC. It is translated as CASSYFTGGGYGYTF.

This clonotype was seen a few times. The J gene is TRBJ2-7, the V gene TRBV7-9, with a possible D match to TRBD1 (6 bases). CDR1 is SEHNR, CDR2 FQNEAQ, per germline (reference sequence). The CDR3 is 15 residues long. V was trimmed by 5 bases and J by 4 bases, leaving 18 bases between them. CDR3 coding DNA: TGTGCCAGCAGCGCCCGACAGGCAAGGGGATACGAGCAGTACTTC. Protein sequence: CASSARQARGYEQYF. Full variable domain (missing parts from reference TRBV7-9 and TRBJ2-7): DTGVSQNPRHKITKRGQNVTFRCDPISEHNRLYWYRQTLGQGPEFLTYFQNEAQLEKSRLLSDRFSAERPKGSFSTLEIQRTEQGDSAMYLCASSARQARGYEQYFGPGTRLTVT.

This clonotype has just a few counts. This chain links TRBV4-3 with TRBJ2-1; no firm D call. Trimming stripped 0 bases from V and 0 bases from J, with 9 bases between. This CDR3 spans 16 amino acids. Germline CDR1 LGHNA, CDR2 YSLEER. The CDR3 loop reads CASSQDRTDSYNEQFF. CDR3 DNA sequence: TGCGCCAGCAGCCAAGATCGTACGGACTCCTACAATGAGCAGTTCTTC.

This clonotype was detected a few times. The chain has TRBV6-2 or TRBV6-3 and TRBJ1-6; D is possibly TRBD1 (5 bases). V lost 2 bases, J lost 3 bases, and 8 bases lay in between. The CDR3 runs 15 residues. CDR1 and CDR2 (germline): MNHEY, SVGEGT. DNA for the CDR3: TGTGCCAGCAGTTACGTAAGGGGCTATAATTCACCCCTCCACTTT. This translates into CASSYVRGYNSPLHF.

This clonotype was counted many times. The V and J genes are TRBV7-6 and TRBJ2-1; perhaps TRBD1 as D (6 bases). The CDR3 contains 16 residues. V was trimmed by 5 bases and J by 2 bases, leaving 16 bases between them. CDR1 and CDR2 (germline): SGHVS, FNYEAQ. The CDR3 DNA follows: TGTGCCAGCAGCACCTCGCACAGGGACGCCTACAATGAGCAGTTCTTC. Translating it yields CASSTSHRDAYNEQFF. Full variable domain (outside the CDR3, taken from reference TRBV7-6 and TRBJ2-1): GAGVSQSPRYKVTKRGQDVALRCDPISGHVSLYWYRQALGQGPEFLTYFNYEAQQDKSGLPNDRFSAERPEGSISTLTIQRTEQRDSAMYRCASSTSHRDAYNEQFFGPGTRLTVL.

The chain combines TRBV7-2 with TRBJ2-1; a possible D gene is TRBD2 (6 bases). The CDR3 is made up of 16 amino acids. The germline gives CDR1 SGHTA, CDR2 FQGNSA. V was shortened by 5 bases and J by 4 bases, with 18 bases between the two germline ends. This CDR3 reads CASSPTPGLGYNEQFF. The CDR3 DNA is TGTGCCAGCAGCCCTACTCCGGGACTGGGGTACAATGAGCAGTTCTTC.

The chain carries TRBV12-3 or TRBV12-4 and TRBJ2-1; no definite D call. This CDR3 contains 12 residues. The V end was cut by 7 bases, the J end by 10 bases, with 14 bases between. CDR3 sequence (DNA): TGTGCCAGCACCCTTAATCTCGAGGAGCAGTTCTTC. Encoded protein: CASTLNLEEQFF.

This clonotype was observed a handful of times. The chain combines TRBV7-6 with TRBJ2-7; D is unresolved. Germline CDR1 is SGHVS and CDR2 is FNYEAQ. The ends were cut back, 2 bases at V and 5 bases at J, with 7 bases in the middle. There are 12 residues in the CDR3. The CDR3 bases are TGTGCCAGCAGCTTAATACAAAACGAGCAGTACTTC. Protein: CASSLIQNEQYF.

This clonotype was seen many times. The genes are TRBV27 and TRBJ2-7; no clear D gene. Trimming removed 2 bases from V and 0 bases from J, with 8 bases in between. This CDR3 comprises 14 residues. The germline V gene encodes CDR1 MNHEY and CDR2 SMNVEV (reference sequence). The CDR3 sequence is CASSLVGSSYEQYF. In DNA form, the CDR3 reads TGTGCCAGCAGTTTAGTGGGAAGCTCCTACGAGCAGTACTTC.

CDR3 nucleotide sequence: TGCAGTGTCCGGGAAAGCGGGACTTACAATGAGCAGTTCTTC. Encoded protein: CSVRESGTYNEQFF. V usage is TRBV20-1 and J usage is TRBJ2-1; 7 bases are shared with TRBD2. CDR1 and CDR2 from the germline V gene are DFQATT and SNEGSKA (reference sequence). The V segment lost 7 bases and the J segment 4 bases; nucleotides outside the gene matches: 10. The CDR3 is 14 residues long.

The J gene is TRBJ2-1, the V gene TRBV6-1, with a possible D match to TRBD1 (6 bases). Germline V gives CDR1 MNHNS, CDR2 SASEGT. V shed 5 bases and J shed 0 bases, with 14 bases lying between them. CDR3 length equals 16 residues. Written as DNA, the CDR3 is TGTGCCAGCAGTATACCAAGGGGGAGCTCCTACAATGAGCAGTTCTTC. Protein: CASSIPRGSSYNEQFF.